This T cell receptor (beta chain) was obtained from a study of OX40 agonist ivuxolimab in advanced cancers. About the study: Eligibility admitted prior anti-PD-1, anti-PD-L1 or anti-CTLA-4 therapy; around 42% had some.

Blood specimens came from baseline, cycle 4 day 1, and cycle 7 day 1. Regarding this clone: What it binds is not known.

Whole-study findings and limits: On average, CD8+ T cells had more expanded clones than CD4+. Which antigen the expanded peripheral T cells recognized is unknown.

This table comes from immunoSEQ multiplex PCR, and its TCRdb copy is limited to in-frame clones, with some not included. The table shows some 97,000 clones, with less than 95% occurring only once. The source is an adult with an advanced solid tumor such as melanoma, head and neck, liver or kidney cancer. Sequencing was performed on CD4+ or CD8+ T cells sorted from blood, taken in a trial of the OX40 agonist ivuxolimab.

The CDR3 DNA reads as TGCGCCAGCAGCCAGGATGGACAGGGGGCCACAGATACGCAGTATTTT. As protein: CASSQDGQGATDTQYF. This sequence joins TRBV4-1 and TRBJ2-3, with 11 bases lining up with TRBD1. This CDR3 region has 16 residues. CDR1 is MGHRA, CDR2 YSYEKL, per germline. J was trimmed by 2 bases and V by 3 bases; bases with no gene match: 4.